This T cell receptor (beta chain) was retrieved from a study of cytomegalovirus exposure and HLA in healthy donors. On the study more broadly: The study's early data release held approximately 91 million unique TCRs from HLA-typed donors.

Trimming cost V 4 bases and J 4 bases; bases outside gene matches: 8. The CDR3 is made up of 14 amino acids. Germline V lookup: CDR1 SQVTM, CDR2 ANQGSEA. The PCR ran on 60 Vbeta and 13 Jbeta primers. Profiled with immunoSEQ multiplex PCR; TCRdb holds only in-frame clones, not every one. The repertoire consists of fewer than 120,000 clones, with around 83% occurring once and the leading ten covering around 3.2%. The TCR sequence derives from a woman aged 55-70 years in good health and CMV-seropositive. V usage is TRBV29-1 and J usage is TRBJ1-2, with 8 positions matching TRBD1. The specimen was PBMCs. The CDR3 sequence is CSVGQGNPIYGYTF. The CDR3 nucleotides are TGCAGCGTTGGACAGGGGAACCCCATCTATGGCTACACCTTC.